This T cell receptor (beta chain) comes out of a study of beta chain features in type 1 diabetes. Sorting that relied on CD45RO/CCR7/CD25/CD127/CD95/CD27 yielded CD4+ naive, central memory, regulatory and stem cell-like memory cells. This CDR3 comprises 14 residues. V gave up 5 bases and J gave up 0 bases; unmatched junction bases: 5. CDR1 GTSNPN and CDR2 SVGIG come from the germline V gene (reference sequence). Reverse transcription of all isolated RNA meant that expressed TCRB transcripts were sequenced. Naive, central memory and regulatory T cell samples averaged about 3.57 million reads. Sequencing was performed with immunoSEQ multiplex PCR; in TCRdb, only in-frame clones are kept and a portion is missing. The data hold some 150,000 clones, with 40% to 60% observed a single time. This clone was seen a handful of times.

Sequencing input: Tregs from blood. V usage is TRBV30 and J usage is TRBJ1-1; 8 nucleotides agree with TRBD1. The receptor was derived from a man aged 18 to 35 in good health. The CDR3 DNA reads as TGTGCCTGGTTTTTCAGGGGGCTGAACACTGAAGCTTTCTTT. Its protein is CAWFFRGLNTEAFF.